In its sample, the clone carrying this TCR beta chain was seen a few times. As yet, its antigen is unknown. The read falls 3 residues short of the CDR3 end, and the missing part is taken from the germline J gene. The data were produced by immunoSEQ multiplex PCR, yet TCRdb's version contains in-frame clones alone and is incomplete. Singletons are absent from the sample, which has approximately 17,000 clones. The CDR3 has 15 amino acids. Germline CDR1 reads SGHAT; CDR2 reads FQNNGV. Trimming at V came to 3 bases and at J to 4 bases, leaving 6 bases not matched to a gene. The CVID group had around 15 females and some 31 males, mean age approximately 40. No CVID subject was ill or on immunomodulatory drugs when sampled. Heparinized whole blood, roughly 4.5 to 8 ml, came from each donor. This record comes from a study of T cell clonality in common variable immunodeficiency. Study-wide points: Compared with controls, CVID subjects had fewer shared TCRbeta clones. Reportedly, TCR beta sequences from common variable immunodeficiency showed fewer deletions and N-nucleotide insertions.

The chain is built from TRBV11-2 and TRBJ2-7, with TRBD2 matching over 10 bases. This TCR was sampled from a human donor with common variable immunodeficiency. The material sequenced was peripheral blood mononuclear cells. This chain's CDR3 is CASSFGLAEGYEQYF. The CDR3 bases that were read are TGTGCCAGCAGCTTCGGACTAGCGGAGGGGTACGAG.